Each of the 20 T cell receptor beta chains below was sequenced from the same sample in a study of OX40 agonist ivuxolimab in advanced cancers. This table comes from immunoSEQ multiplex PCR, and its TCRdb copy is limited to in-frame clones, with some not included. The sample carries 75,000 to 100,000 clones, around four fifths recorded once. Sequenced here: CD4+ or CD8+ T cells sorted from blood, sampled in a trial of the OX40 agonist ivuxolimab. These TCRs come from an adult with an advanced solid tumor such as melanoma, head and neck, liver or kidney cancer.

The chain couples TRBV6-5 to TRBJ1-1, with D possibly being TRBD1 (5 bases). Germline V gene lookup returns CDR1 MNHEY and CDR2 SVGAGI. V was pared by 0 bases and J by 2 bases, with 7 bases between. This CDR3 spans 14 amino acids. The CDR3 sequence: CASSYSTVNTEAFF. The CDR3 DNA follows: TGTGCCAGCAGTTACTCGACAGTTAACACTGAAGCTTTCTTT.

The chain employs TRBV11-2 and TRBJ2-4; TRBD2 agrees at 8 bases. Trimming took 0 bases from V and 4 from J; bases not matched to a gene: 2. The V gene's germline CDR1 is SGHAT and CDR2 FQNNGV. This CDR3 is 15 amino acids long. This CDR3 is CASSLEAGVKNIQYF. CDR3 DNA: TGTGCCAGCAGCTTAGAAGCGGGGGTTAAAAACATTCAGTACTTC. The variable domain in full, with the rest retrieved from reference TRBV11-2 and TRBJ2-4, is EAGVAQSPRYKIIEKRQSVAFWCNPISGHATLYWYQQILGQGPKLLIQFQNNGVVDDSQLPKDRFSAERLKGVDSTLKIQPAKLEDSAVYLCASSLEAGVKNIQYFGAGTRLSVL.

The rearrangement joins TRBV6-4 to TRBJ2-2; 7 bases line up with TRBD1. Germline V gives CDR1 MRHNA, CDR2 SNTAGT. The ends lost 6 bases at V and 5 bases at J; junction bases unmatched: 9. CDR3 length equals 15 residues. The CDR3 DNA reads TGTGCCAGCAGAGGGGAAGACAGGGAAACCGGGGAGCTGTTTTTT. Its translation is CASRGEDRETGELFF.

The chain uses TRBV7-3 and TRBJ2-5; 10 positions match TRBD2. The CDR3 covers 17 residues. Germline-derived CDR1 and CDR2 are SGHTA and FQGTGA. V was pared by 4 bases and J by 4 bases, with 12 bases of the junction left unmatched. CDR3 sequence: CASSWSGGAQLRETQYF. In DNA, the CDR3 is TGTGCCAGCAGCTGGAGCGGGGGGGCTCAGCTGAGAGAGACCCAGTACTTC.

The chain has TRBV19 and TRBJ2-3, with D unresolved. Trimming took 2 bases from V and 5 from J, leaving 8 bases between them. Looked up from germline, CDR1 is LNHDA and CDR2 is SQIVND (reference sequence). CDR3 length: 13 residues. The CDR3 nucleotides are TGTGCCAGTAGTATACTCTTCCGAGATACGCAGTATTTT. It is translated as CASSILFRDTQYF.

V usage is TRBV7-9 and J usage is TRBJ1-4; tentatively, D is TRBD1 (5 bases). Per the germline V gene, CDR1 is SEHNR and CDR2 is FQNEAQ (reference sequence). This CDR3 spans 14 amino acids. V was cut by 0 bases and J by 5 bases, with 7 bases left in between. CDR3 nucleotides: TGTGCCAGCAGCTTAGCGCAGGGAAATGAAAAACTGTTTTTT. Translated, it gives CASSLAQGNEKLFF.

The chain uses TRBV28 and TRBJ1-2, with D maybe TRBD1 (5 bases). Germline values: CDR1 MDHEN, CDR2 SYDVKM. CDR3 length equals 13 residues. Deletions cut 4 bases from V and 8 bases from J, with 14 bases between. The CDR3 reads CASSSPTAWGYTF. DNA for the CDR3: TGTGCCAGCAGTTCCCCGACAGCTTGGGGCTACACCTTC.

The chain combines TRBV19 with TRBJ2-1; no clear D. V was cut by 4 bases and J by 3 bases, with 13 bases left in between. The CDR3 runs 15 residues. CDR1 and CDR2 from the germline V gene are LNHDA and SQIVND (reference sequence). The CDR3 loop reads CASSKEVLGYNEQFF. The DNA for the CDR3 is TGTGCCAGTAGTAAAGAGGTTTTGGGCTACAATGAGCAGTTCTTC.

V is TRBV2 and J is TRBJ2-3; D gene unclear. The germline V gene encodes CDR1 SNHLY and CDR2 FYNNEI. Trimming pared 10 bases from V and 6 bases from J, leaving 20 bases between. CDR3 length equals 14 residues. CDR3 region: CATLAGPNPDTQYF. The CDR3 DNA reads TGTGCCACCTTAGCCGGGCCTAACCCCGATACGCAGTATTTT.

In nucleotides, the CDR3 is TGTGCCAGTAGTGATAGCGGGGGGGCGATTGAGCAGTTCTTC. The encoded protein is CASSDSGGAIEQFF. The J gene is TRBJ2-1, the V gene TRBV19, with 11 bases that match TRBD2. This CDR3 has 14 amino acids. V lost 5 bases, J lost 9 bases, and 6 bases stayed unmatched. Germline V gene lookup returns CDR1 LNHDA and CDR2 SQIVND (reference sequence).

The rearrangement joins TRBV13 to TRBJ2-7, with 12 bases that match TRBD2. The germline CDR1 and CDR2 sequences are PRHDT and FYEKMQ (reference sequence). The V gene end was trimmed by 5 bases and the J gene end by 2 bases; junction bases not matched to a gene: 4. The CDR3 is 15 amino acids. CDR3 in DNA: TGTGCCAGCAGCCGACTAGCGGGGGTCCCCTACGAGCAGTACTTC. Translating gives CASSRLAGVPYEQYF.

This clone came up once. V and J are TRBV6-6 and TRBJ2-2; D possibly corresponds to TRBD1 (6 bases). Trimming pared 8 bases from V and 1 base from J, leaving 11 bases between. CDR1 and CDR2 (germline): MNHNY, SVGAGI (reference sequence). The CDR3 is made up of 14 amino acids. The CDR3 sequence is CASRDIVNTGELFF. CDR3 nucleotides: TGTGCCAGCCGGGACATTGTGAACACCGGGGAGCTGTTTTTT.

This clone was recorded once. The chain recombines TRBV28 with TRBJ1-5; no clear D. Germline loops: CDR1 MDHEN, CDR2 SYDVKM. V lost 2 bases and J lost 0, with 11 bases in between. The CDR3 extends over 16 amino acids. The DNA for the CDR3 is TGTGCCAGCAGTTTAAATCCAGCCTTTAGCAATCAGCCCCAGCATTTT. Residues: CASSLNPAFSNQPQHF.

This clone was found many times. The V gene is TRBV28, the J gene TRBJ2-2; D possibly corresponds to TRBD1 (5 bases). Looked up from germline, CDR1 is MDHEN and CDR2 is SYDVKM. Trimming removed 3 bases from V and 4 bases from J, with 12 bases in between. CDR3 length equals 15 residues. CDR3 coding DNA: TGTGCCAGCAGTTTGGGAACAGGACGCACCGGGGAGCTGTTTTTT. Encoded protein: CASSLGTGRTGELFF.

This chain uses TRBV18 with TRBJ2-2; 10 bases fit TRBD2. CDR1 KGHSH and CDR2 LQKENI come from the germline V gene. The CDR3 is made up of 16 amino acids. The V segment lost 1 base and the J segment 6 bases; nucleotides outside the gene matches: 5. CDR3 amino acids: CASSPLLAGESGELFF. In DNA, the CDR3 is TGTGCCAGCTCACCACTCCTAGCGGGGGAATCCGGGGAGCTGTTTTTT.

The V gene is TRBV9, the J gene TRBJ1-1; D is uncertain. Germline loops: CDR1 SGDLS, CDR2 YYNGEE. V shed 4 bases and J shed 4 bases, with 14 bases lying between them. The CDR3 has 14 residues. The CDR3 region is CASSPPGSGTEAFF. CDR3 sequence (DNA): TGTGCCAGCAGCCCCCCGGGGAGCGGCACTGAAGCTTTCTTT. Full variable domain (rest looked up from reference TRBV9 and TRBJ1-1): DSGVTQTPKHLITATGQRVTLRCSPRSGDLSVYWYQQSLDQGLQFLIQYYNGEERAKGNILERFSAQQFPDLHSELNLSSLELGDSALYFCASSPPGSGTEAFFGQGTRLTVV.

This chain joins TRBV10-2 and TRBJ2-7; TRBD1 aligns across 7 bases. V was pared by 10 bases and J by 5 bases, with 8 bases of the junction left unmatched. The CDR3 length is 12 residues. Germline loops: CDR1 WSHSY, CDR2 SAAADI. The CDR3 protein is CATSDRLDEQYF. CDR3 bases: TGCGCCACCTCGGACAGGCTCGACGAGCAGTACTTC.

The chain links TRBV27 to TRBJ2-5; D perhaps matches TRBD1 (6 bases). Gene TRBJ2-7 matches the end of the DNA better, so the J call may be wrong. From germline, CDR1 is MNHEY and CDR2 SMNVEV (reference sequence). This CDR3 comprises 12 residues. The CDR3 DNA reads TGTGCCAGCAGAGGACAGTCCTACGAGCAGTACTTC. It is translated as CASRGQSYEQYF.

This clone was seen a single time. The chain joins TRBV7-2 to TRBJ2-5, with TRBD2 matching 13 bases. The CDR3 contains 17 residues. Germline assignment: CDR1 SGHTA and CDR2 FQGNSA. J gave up 5 bases and V 2 bases, and 8 bases lay outside the gene matches. DNA for the CDR3: TGTGCCAGCAGCTTAACACTAGCGGGGGGGCTGCGGGAGACCCAGTACTTC. Encoded protein: CASSLTLAGGLRETQYF.

The genes are TRBV18 and TRBJ2-1; tentative D call: TRBD2 (5 bases). V gave up 3 bases and J gave up 0 bases, with 12 bases separating them. CDR1 and CDR2 from the germline V gene are KGHSH and LQKENI. The CDR3 covers 16 residues. CDR3 loop: CASSPPPGSSYNEQFF. DNA of the CDR3: TGTGCCAGCTCACCCCCTCCGGGGAGCTCCTACAATGAGCAGTTCTTC.